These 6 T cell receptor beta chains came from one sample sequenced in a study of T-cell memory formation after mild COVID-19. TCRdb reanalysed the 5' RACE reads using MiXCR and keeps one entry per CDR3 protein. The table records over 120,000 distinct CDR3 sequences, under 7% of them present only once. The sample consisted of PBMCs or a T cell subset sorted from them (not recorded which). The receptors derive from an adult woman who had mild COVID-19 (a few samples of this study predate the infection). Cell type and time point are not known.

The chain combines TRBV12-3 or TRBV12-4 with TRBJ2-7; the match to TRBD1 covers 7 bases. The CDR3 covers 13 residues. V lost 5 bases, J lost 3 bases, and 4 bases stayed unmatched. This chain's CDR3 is CASSPRDSYEQYF. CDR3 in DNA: TGTGCCAGCAGTCCCCGGGACAGCTACGAGCAGTACTTC.

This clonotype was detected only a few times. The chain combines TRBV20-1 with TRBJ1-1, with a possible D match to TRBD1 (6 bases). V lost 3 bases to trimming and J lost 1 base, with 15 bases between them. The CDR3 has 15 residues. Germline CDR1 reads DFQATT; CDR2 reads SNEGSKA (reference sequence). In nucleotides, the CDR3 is TGCAGTGCTAGGGTTAGGGGGAAGGAGAACACTGAAGCTTTCTTT. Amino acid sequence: CSARVRGKENTEAFF.

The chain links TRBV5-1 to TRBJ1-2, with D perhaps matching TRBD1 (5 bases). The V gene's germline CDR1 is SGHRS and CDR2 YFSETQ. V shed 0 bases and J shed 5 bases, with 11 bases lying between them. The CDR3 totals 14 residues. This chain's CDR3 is CASSLGQSYYGYTF. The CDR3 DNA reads TGCGCCAGCAGCTTGGGACAGTCTTATTATGGCTACACCTTC.

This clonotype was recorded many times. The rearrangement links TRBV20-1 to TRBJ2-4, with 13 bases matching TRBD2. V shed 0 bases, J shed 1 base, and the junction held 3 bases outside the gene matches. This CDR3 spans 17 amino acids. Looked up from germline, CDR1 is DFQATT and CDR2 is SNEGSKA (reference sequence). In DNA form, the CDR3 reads TGCAGTGCTAGAGACCCGACTAGCGGGGGGGCCAAAAACATTCAGTACTTC. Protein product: CSARDPTSGGAKNIQYF.

This CDR3 is CASNRGSGYTF. CDR3 DNA sequence: TGTGCCTCCAACAGGGGTTCTGGCTACACCTTC. This chain connects TRBV30 to TRBJ1-2; 7 bases are shared with TRBD1. CDR1 and CDR2 from the germline V gene are GTSNPN and SVGIG (reference sequence). CDR3 length equals 11 residues. V dropped 7 bases and J dropped 7; count of bases not matched to a gene: 6.

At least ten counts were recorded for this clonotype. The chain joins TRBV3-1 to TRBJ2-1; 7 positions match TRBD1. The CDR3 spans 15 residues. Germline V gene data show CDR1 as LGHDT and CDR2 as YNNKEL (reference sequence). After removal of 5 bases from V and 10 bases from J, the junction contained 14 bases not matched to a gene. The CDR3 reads CASSYRQGRYREQFF. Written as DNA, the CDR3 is TGTGCCAGCAGCTATAGACAGGGAAGGTATCGGGAGCAGTTCTTC.